This T cell receptor beta chain was identified during a study of T cell responses to AZD1222 COVID-19 vaccine. Sequencing was performed with immunoSEQ multiplex PCR; in TCRdb, only in-frame clones are kept and a portion is missing. Of approximately 110,000 clones listed, roughly 84% are singletons. In germline, CDR1 is SGHTA, CDR2 FQGTGA. There are 15 residues in the CDR3. The ends lost 2 bases at V and 5 bases at J; junction bases unmatched: 5. The sample was peripheral blood, taken on day 0 of AZD1222 vaccination. The chain joins TRBV7-3 to TRBJ2-5; 10 bases are a match to TRBD2. The sequence was collected from an adult in good health. CDR3 in DNA: TGTGCCAGCAGCTTACGGCTAGCGGGAGCGGAGACCCAGTACTTC. Its protein is CASSLRLAGAETQYF. Supplemented by reference TRBV7-3 and TRBJ2-5, the full variable domain reads GAGVSQTPSNKVTEKGKYVELRCDPISGHTALYWYRQSLGQGPEFLIYFQGTGAADDSGLPNDRFFAVRPEGSVSTLKIQRTERGDSAVYLCASSLRLAGAETQYFGPGTRLLVL.